The 27 T cell receptor beta chains given below trace back to one sample, sequenced in a study of cytomegalovirus exposure and HLA in healthy donors. The data were produced by immunoSEQ multiplex PCR, yet TCRdb's version contains in-frame clones alone and is incomplete. The sample records around 300,000 clones, 88% being singletons. The specimen was PBMCs. The receptors were sampled from a woman between 18 and 29 years old in good health and CMV-seronegative.

This rearrangement joins TRBV10-2 to TRBJ1-1; TRBD1 matches 9 bases. The V segment lost 5 bases and the J segment 1 base; nucleotides outside the gene matches: 8. Germline V CDR1 and CDR2: WSHSY, SAAADI. CDR3 length: 16 amino acids. The DNA for the CDR3 is TGCGCCAGCAGTAACCGGGACAGGGATCAGAACACTGAAGCTTTCTTT. Its protein is CASSNRDRDQNTEAFF.

In this sample, this clone turned up once. The V and J genes are TRBV4-3 and TRBJ2-7; 9 bases agree with TRBD1. The CDR3 totals 14 residues. The V and J ends lost 5 bases and 5 bases, in that order; junction bases with no gene match: 7. CDR1 and CDR2 (germline): LGHNA, YSLEER. CDR3 DNA sequence: TGCGCCAGCAGCGACCGGGACAGGGTAGACGAGCAGTACTTC. Its translation is CASSDRDRVDEQYF.

V is TRBV19 and J is TRBJ2-5, with D possibly TRBD2 on 5 matching bases. V lost 5 bases, J lost 5 bases, and 15 bases lay in between. CDR1 LNHDA and CDR2 SQIVND come from the germline V gene (reference sequence). The CDR3 spans 14 residues. CDR3 region: CASSVLMGVETQYF. CDR3 DNA sequence: TGTGCCAGTAGTGTCCTGATGGGAGTGGAGACCCAGTACTTC.

The chain combines TRBV5-4 with TRBJ1-4, with 7 bases identical to TRBD1. This CDR3 is 13 amino acids long. Trimming took 5 bases from V and 10 from J; bases not matched to a gene: 8. Germline-derived CDR1 and CDR2 are SGHNT and YYREEE (reference sequence). The CDR3 DNA is TGTGCCAGCAGAGAGGCAGGGGGGTTAAAACTGTTTTTT. As protein: CASREAGGLKLFF.

The chain carries TRBV28 and TRBJ1-2; maybe TRBD1 (6 bases). Germline CDR1 and CDR2: MDHEN and SYDVKM. The CDR3 is 15 residues long. V was pared by 5 bases and J by 4 bases, with 17 bases between. The CDR3 sequence: CASSLPGGASYGYTF. The CDR3 bases are TGTGCCAGCAGTCTACCCGGGGGGGCCAGCTATGGCTACACCTTC.

The rearrangement joins TRBV28 to TRBJ1-2, with 7 bases identical to TRBD1. The trim removed 6 bases at V and 5 bases at J, leaving 12 bases unmatched. Germline assignment: CDR1 MDHEN and CDR2 SYDVKM. This CDR3 has 15 residues. The CDR3 loop is CASSGSPTGPYGYTF. The DNA of the CDR3 is TGTGCCAGCAGCGGAAGTCCGACAGGGCCTTATGGCTACACCTTC.

This clone was detected a few times. V is TRBV28 and J is TRBJ1-2, with D tentatively TRBD1 (6 bases). V gave up 8 bases and J gave up 4 bases, with 17 bases separating them. The CDR3 loop spans 14 amino acids. Germline-derived CDR1 and CDR2 are MDHEN and SYDVKM. CDR3: CASGPGQRTYGYTF. CDR3 DNA sequence: TGTGCCAGCGGCCCCGGACAGAGGACCTATGGCTACACCTTC.

This rearrangement joins TRBV27 to TRBJ1-4; weak D call: TRBD1 (5 bases). V shed 3 bases and J shed 7 bases, with 15 bases lying between them. CDR1 MNHEY and CDR2 SMNVEV come from the germline V gene (reference sequence). The CDR3 length is 15 residues. The CDR3 nucleotides are TGTGCCAGCAGTTTCTTGGGGCAGACCCGTGAAAAACTGTTTTTT. Protein: CASSFLGQTREKLFF. Together with reference TRBV27 and TRBJ1-4, the CDR3 gives the full variable domain: EAQVTQNPRYLITVTGKKLTVTCSQNMNHEYMSWYRQDPGLGLRQIYYSMNVEVTDKGDVPEGYKVSRKEKRNFPLILESPSPNQTSLYFCASSFLGQTREKLFFGSGTQLSVL.

Comments on this clone: One end of the junction is discordant with germline, which a read error may explain. The chain recombines TRBV5-6 with TRBJ2-7; 10 bases map to TRBD2. This CDR3 spans 15 amino acids. The germline CDR1 and CDR2 sequences are SGHDT and YYEEEE. CDR3: CASSLPGLASFEQYF. The CDR3 nucleotides are TGTGCCAGCAGCTTGCCGGGACTAGCGTCCTTCGAGCAGTACTTC.

This chain joins TRBV28 and TRBJ1-5, with D tentatively TRBD1 (6 bases). The germline V gene encodes CDR1 MDHEN and CDR2 SYDVKM. The CDR3 extends over 15 amino acids. V lost 7 bases, J lost 7 bases, and 20 bases lay in between. CDR3: CASKLWGGLGQPQHF. The CDR3 DNA sequence: TGTGCCAGCAAACTATGGGGGGGGCTCGGGCAGCCCCAGCATTTT.

This clone was recorded only once. The chain employs TRBV2 and TRBJ2-4; perhaps TRBD1 as D (6 bases). CDR1 is SNHLY, CDR2 FYNNEI, per germline. There are 23 residues in the CDR3. Trimming took off 3 bases at V and 0 bases at J, with 33 bases between the two ends. The DNA of the CDR3 is TGTGCCAGCAGTGAGGCAGGGGTTTTCTCGGGGTCCACCTCTATACTAGCCAAAAACATTCAGTACTTC. It is translated as CASSEAGVFSGSTSILAKNIQYF.

This rearrangement joins TRBV5-1 to TRBJ1-2, with TRBD1 matching over 7 bases. The CDR3 runs to 14 residues. The V and J ends lost 1 base and 7 bases, in that order; junction bases with no gene match: 7. The V gene's germline CDR1 is SGHRS and CDR2 YFSETQ. The CDR3: CASSLSQGVRGYTF. DNA for the CDR3: TGCGCCAGCAGCTTGTCGCAGGGGGTGCGTGGCTACACCTTC.

J is TRBJ1-2 and V is TRBV14; TRBD1 is a possible D gene (5 bases). The CDR3 length is 15 residues. Trimming stripped 4 bases from V and 3 bases from J, with 15 bases between. Per germline, CDR1 SGHDN and CDR2 FVKESK. The CDR3 nucleotides are TGTGCCAGCAGCCGGAGGGTCGGGACCCACTATGGCTACACCTTC. Protein product: CASSRRVGTHYGYTF.

The CDR3 nucleotides read TGTGCCAGCAGCCAAGTATCGGGACTAGGGCAAGAGACCCAGTACTTC. This gives the protein CASSQVSGLGQETQYF. The chain uses TRBV4-2 and TRBJ2-5; TRBD2 matches at 8 bases. This CDR3 is built from 16 residues. Germline CDR1 LGHNA, CDR2 YNFKEQ. The trim removed 1 base at V and 2 bases at J, leaving 6 bases unmatched.

This rearrangement joins TRBV2 to TRBJ2-3; D possibly corresponds to TRBD2 (5 bases). The CDR3 spans 14 residues. Germline V gene lookup returns CDR1 SNHLY and CDR2 FYNNEI. V gave up 1 base and J gave up 0 bases, with 5 bases separating them. Written as DNA, the CDR3 is TGTGCCAGCAGTGAAGAGCGGAGCACAGATACGCAGTATTTT. Translated: CASSEERSTDTQYF.

This clone has only one observation. The V call is TRBV7-6, the J call TRBJ2-3; TRBD2 matches 10 bases. The CDR3 totals 17 residues. Per the germline V gene, CDR1 is SGHVS and CDR2 is FNYEAQ. V lost 5 bases and J lost 0; bases outside the gene matches: 8. As DNA, the CDR3 is TGTGCCAGCAGCCCGAGGACTAGCGGAACTAGCACAGATACGCAGTATTTT. Amino acid sequence: CASSPRTSGTSTDTQYF.

This rearrangement joins TRBV29-1 to TRBJ1-2; 7 bases line up with TRBD1. Germline loops: CDR1 SQVTM, CDR2 ANQGSEA. J was trimmed by 9 bases and V by 1 base; bases with no gene match: 29. This CDR3 contains 20 residues. CDR3: CSVEGGVLTIPARSGGSYTF. In nucleotides, the CDR3 is TGCAGCGTTGAAGGTGGAGTACTTACTATACCTGCTAGATCAGGGGGAAGCTACACCTTC.

The chain is built from TRBV30 and TRBJ2-5; 11 bases are a match to TRBD2. Germline-derived CDR1 and CDR2 are GTSNPN and SVGIG (reference sequence). This CDR3 spans 16 amino acids. Germline trimming cut 4 bases from V and 0 bases from J; bases unmatched to any gene: 7. The CDR3 DNA sequence: TGTGCCTGGACCCCCGGACTAGCGGGCTACCAAGAGACCCAGTACTTC. Its protein is CAWTPGLAGYQETQYF.

The gene calls are TRBV6-6 and TRBJ2-5; 7 bases are shared with TRBD2. Losses at the gene ends were 0 bases for V and 0 bases for J; bases not matched to a gene: 1. The CDR3 has 15 amino acids. In germline, CDR1 is MNHNY, CDR2 SVGAGI (reference sequence). CDR3 in amino acids: CASSYSREDQETQYF. The CDR3 DNA reads as TGTGCCAGCAGTTACTCCCGGGAGGACCAAGAGACCCAGTACTTC.

The chain combines TRBV28 with TRBJ2-1; D may be TRBD2 (5 bases). The V end was cut by 4 bases, the J end by 3 bases, with 10 bases between. This CDR3 spans 14 amino acids. Germline assignment: CDR1 MDHEN and CDR2 SYDVKM. The CDR3 region has the DNA TGTGCCAGCAGTTGGGAGCAGATCTACAATGAGCAGTTCTTC. This gives the protein CASSWEQIYNEQFF. The full variable domain, its missing parts supplied by reference TRBV28 and TRBJ2-1, is DVKVTQSSRYLVKRTGEKVFLECVQDMDHENMFWYRQDPGLGLRLIYFSYDVKMKEKGDIPEGYSVSREKKERFSLILESASTNQTSMYLCASSWEQIYNEQFFGPGTRLTVL.

This rearrangement joins TRBV27 to TRBJ2-7, with 13 bases identical to TRBD2. This CDR3 is 16 amino acids long. Trimming removed 0 bases from V and 3 bases from J; junction bases left unmatched: 2. CDR1 MNHEY and CDR2 SMNVEV come from the germline V gene (reference sequence). Here the CDR3 DNA reads TGTGCCAGCAGTTTATCGTGGACTAGCGGGGGCTACGAGCAGTACTTC. Translation gives CASSLSWTSGGYEQYF.

The chain recombines TRBV18 with TRBJ1-3; 9 bases match TRBD1. The V and J ends lost 4 bases and 0 bases, in that order; junction bases with no gene match: 4. The CDR3 has 16 residues. The V gene's germline CDR1 is KGHSH and CDR2 LQKENI. CDR3 sequence reads: CASSQRDRVSGNTIYF. The CDR3 bases are TGTGCCAGCTCACAACGGGACAGGGTCTCTGGAAACACCATATATTTT.

The count of this clone is one. The chain is built from TRBV5-8 and TRBJ1-2; 7 bases map to TRBD1. The length of the CDR3 is 16 residues. The V segment lost 0 bases and the J segment 4 bases; nucleotides outside the gene matches: 9. CDR1 is SGHTS and CDR2 is YDEGEE in the germline V gene. The CDR3 loop reads CASSLAARDRVYGYTF. The CDR3, as DNA: TGTGCCAGCAGCTTGGCTGCGAGGGACAGAGTCTATGGCTACACCTTC.

The CDR3 region is CASSFGLANEQFF. For the CDR3, the DNA is TGTGCCAGCAGCTTTGGACTAGCTAATGAGCAGTTCTTC. The rearrangement uses TRBV5-4 and TRBJ2-1; 8 bases agree with TRBD2. Germline V gene sequence: CDR1 SGHNT, CDR2 YYREEE (reference sequence). The CDR3 contains 13 residues. V gave up 2 bases and J gave up 7 bases; unmatched junction bases: 2.

This chain connects TRBV28 to TRBJ1-5, with D uncertain. This CDR3 spans 13 amino acids. Between the trimmed V and J ends, which lost 6 bases and 2 bases, there was a span of 8 bases. The germline V gene encodes CDR1 MDHEN and CDR2 SYDVKM. Here the CDR3 reads CASRPRGNQPQHF. The CDR3 DNA sequence: TGTGCCAGCAGGCCTCGGGGCAATCAGCCCCAGCATTTT.

This clone has only one observation. V and J are TRBV9 and TRBJ2-1; 11 nucleotides match TRBD2. CDR1 and CDR2 from the germline V gene are SGDLS and YYNGEE. V was pared by 4 bases and J by 6 bases, with 18 bases of the junction left unmatched. This CDR3 has 19 residues. Written as DNA, the CDR3 is TGTGCCAGCAGCCCTTTGATAGCGGGAGGGGCGATACAGGGCAATGAGCAGTTCTTC. This gives the protein CASSPLIAGGAIQGNEQFF.

The J gene is TRBJ2-7, the V gene TRBV28; 9 bases are shared with TRBD1. The CDR3 consists of 15 residues. J lost 7 bases, V lost 6 bases, and 13 bases had no gene match. Germline CDR1 MDHEN, CDR2 SYDVKM. The CDR3 DNA sequence: TGTGCCAGCAGCATGGCCTCGGGACAGGGCAGTGAGCAGTACTTC. It encodes CASSMASGQGSEQYF.